The 8 T cell receptor beta chains presented below share a single source sample, sequenced in a study of T cell responses to AZD1222 COVID-19 vaccine. Data came from immunoSEQ multiplex PCR; TCRdb stores just in-frame clones and leaves some out. Of some 120,000 clones listed, around 84% are singletons. This specimen consisted of peripheral blood, obtained 28 days after the second AZD1222 dose. The receptors here all came from an adult who received the AZD1222 COVID-19 vaccine.

V is TRBV2 and J is TRBJ2-7; 9 nucleotides align to TRBD1. This CDR3 is built from 15 residues. Unmatched junction bases numbered 15, after V lost 8 bases and J lost 7 bases. Germline V lookup: CDR1 SNHLY, CDR2 FYNNEI. CDR3 in amino acids: CASARVRTGAREQYF. CDR3 coding DNA: TGTGCCAGCGCACGGGTGAGGACAGGGGCACGGGAGCAGTACTTC.

V is TRBV5-1 and J is TRBJ2-7, with TRBD1 identical over 7 bases. Losses at the gene ends were 3 bases for V and 4 bases for J; bases not matched to a gene: 10. CDR1 and CDR2 from the germline V gene are SGHRS and YFSETQ. The CDR3 contains 15 residues. The CDR3 nucleotides read TGCGCCAGCAGCTACGCCTCGGGACAGAAGTACGAGCAGTACTTC. Amino acids: CASSYASGQKYEQYF.

CDR3 sequence: CASIRGQQITEAFF. CDR3 in DNA: TGTGCCAGCATCCGGGGGCAACAAATCACTGAAGCTTTCTTT. The J gene is TRBJ1-1, the V gene TRBV6-5, with D perhaps TRBD1 (6 bases). The V end was cut by 7 bases, the J end by 4 bases, with 16 bases between. CDR1 is MNHEY and CDR2 is SVGAGI in the germline V gene. The CDR3 is 14 amino acids.

To note about this clone: In the same sample, other DNA sequences code for this CDR3. This chain connects TRBV5-1 to TRBJ2-3, with no clear D. Trimming stripped 2 bases from V and 2 bases from J, with 3 bases between. CDR1 SGHRS and CDR2 YFSETQ come from the germline V gene. This CDR3 comprises 12 residues. The CDR3 region is CASSLDTDTQYF. In nucleotides, the CDR3 is TGCGCCAGCAGCTTAGACACAGATACGCAGTATTTT.

The chain uses TRBV29-1 and TRBJ2-3; D remains ambiguous. The V end lost 0 bases, the J end lost 0 bases, and 10 bases lay between the germline ends. Germline V gene sequence: CDR1 SQVTM, CDR2 ANQGSEA. CDR3 length equals 15 residues. CDR3 amino acids: CSVEDWSASTDTQYF. The CDR3 nucleotides are TGCAGCGTTGAAGATTGGTCAGCTAGCACAGATACGCAGTATTTT.

The V and J genes are TRBV3-1 (or the pseudogene TRBV3-2) and TRBJ1-1; tentatively, D is TRBD1 (5 bases). From germline, CDR1 is LGHDT and CDR2 YNNKEL (reference sequence). This CDR3 has 13 amino acids. V lost 1 base and J lost 6, with 9 bases in between. The CDR3 spells CASSQGTLAEAFF. The CDR3 region has the DNA TGTGCCAGCAGCCAAGGGACACTAGCTGAAGCTTTCTTT.

This clone was detected once. V usage is TRBV27 and J usage is TRBJ1-6; D not resolved. This CDR3 is 15 amino acids long. Germline CDR1 is MNHEY and CDR2 is SMNVEV (reference sequence). Trimming pared 3 bases from V and 4 bases from J, leaving 10 bases between. The DNA of the CDR3 is TGTGCCAGCAGTTTTGAAGGTTCATATAATTCACCCCTCCACTTT. It is translated as CASSFEGSYNSPLHF.

This clone was observed a handful of times. This chain joins TRBV18 and TRBJ2-7; D may correspond to TRBD1 or TRBD2 (5 bases each). Trimming removed 5 bases from V and 3 bases from J, with 14 bases in between. Germline lookup yields CDR1 KGHSH and CDR2 LQKENI. The CDR3 runs 14 residues. The CDR3 nucleotides read TGTGCCAGCTCATCCCAGAGAGGGGTCTACGAGCAGTACTTC. Its translation is CASSSQRGVYEQYF.